Each of the 2 T cell receptor beta chains below was sequenced from the same sample in a study of beta chain features in type 1 diabetes. Reverse transcription of all isolated RNA meant that expressed TCRB transcripts were sequenced. Profiled with immunoSEQ multiplex PCR; TCRdb holds only in-frame clones, not every one. The sample carries 680,000 or so clones, around 16% recorded once. The specimen sequenced was naive CD4+ T cells from blood. The receptor source for this set is a man aged 18 to 35 in good health.

This clone was observed a few times. The gene calls are TRBV13 and TRBJ1-2, with D perhaps matching TRBD1 (5 bases). The CDR3 is 16 residues long. Trimming stripped 6 bases from V and 2 bases from J, with 19 bases between. The germline gives CDR1 PRHDT, CDR2 FYEKMQ (reference sequence). In nucleotides, the CDR3 is TGTGCCAGCAGGGGGGAATGGACCGAAACGAACTATGGCTACACCTTC. This codes for CASRGEWTETNYGYTF.

The CDR3 DNA is TGTGCCAGCAGCGTAGGGGCCACCGGGGGGAAAGAGACCCAGTACTTC. It yields the protein CASSVGATGGKETQYF. The chain uses TRBV9 and TRBJ2-5; TRBD2 matches 7 bases. The CDR3 is 16 amino acids. The germline V gene has CDR1 SGDLS and CDR2 YYNGEE. V dropped 0 bases and J dropped 3; count of bases not matched to a gene: 8.